Below are 32 T cell receptor beta chains sequenced from a single sample in a study of OX40 agonist ivuxolimab in advanced cancers. Profiled with immunoSEQ multiplex PCR; TCRdb holds only in-frame clones, not every one. The data show about 120,000 clones, with 75% to 90% seen just once and 0.55% held by the top ten. The sequences come from CD4+ or CD8+ T cells sorted from blood, collected in a trial of the OX40 agonist ivuxolimab. These receptors originate from an adult with an advanced solid tumor such as melanoma, head and neck, liver or kidney cancer.

The rearrangement joins TRBV6-1 to TRBJ1-2, with 7 bases matching TRBD1. J gave up 6 bases and V 7 bases, and 8 bases lay outside the gene matches. This CDR3 region has 13 residues. Germline V gives CDR1 MNHNS, CDR2 SASEGT. CDR3 protein: CASTLTGSDGYTF. The CDR3 nucleotides are TGTGCCAGCACCTTGACAGGGTCCGATGGCTACACCTTC.

The V call is TRBV18, the J call TRBJ2-7; D is unclear. CDR1 KGHSH and CDR2 LQKENI come from the germline V gene. The CDR3 is 14 residues long. The V end was cut by 0 bases, the J end by 5 bases, with 11 bases between. The CDR3 DNA sequence: TGTGCCAGCTCACCACCCGTAGATCAGCACGAGCAGTACTTC. Protein: CASSPPVDQHEQYF. The full variable domain, with the rest looked up from reference TRBV18 and TRBJ2-7, is NAGVMQNPRHLVRRRGQEARLRCSPMKGHSHVYWYRQLPEEGLKFMVYLQKENIIDESGMPKERFSAEFPKEGPSILRIQQVVRGDSAAYFCASSPPVDQHEQYFGPGTRLTVT.

This clone was seen only once. The J gene is TRBJ2-7, the V gene TRBV6-5, with 11 nucleotides matching TRBD2. This CDR3 contains 14 residues. After removal of 6 bases from V and 6 bases from J, the junction contained 7 bases not matched to a gene. Germline-derived CDR1 and CDR2 are MNHEY and SVGAGI. CDR3 bases: TGTGCCAGCAGGACGGGAGGGACTAGCGGCGAGCAGTACTTC. This codes for CASRTGGTSGEQYF.

The rearrangement links TRBV10-3 to TRBJ1-1; D might be TRBD1 (5 bases). Trimming left V 2 bases short and J 4 bases short, with 14 bases between. CDR3 length equals 15 residues. Germline V gives CDR1 ENHRY, CDR2 SYGVKD. CDR3 coding DNA: TGTGCCATCAGTGAGGCAGGACCCGGGGGCACTGAAGCTTTCTTT. Protein product: CAISEAGPGGTEAFF.

This chain links TRBV9 with TRBJ1-6, with D possibly TRBD1 on 5 matching bases. The V gene lost 0 bases and the J gene lost 7 bases, with 14 bases spanning the gap. CDR1 is SGDLS and CDR2 is YYNGEE in the germline V gene. The CDR3 is 16 residues long. CDR3 region: CASSVDGRATNSPLHF. The CDR3 nucleotides are TGTGCCAGCAGCGTAGACGGCAGGGCAACGAATTCACCCCTCCACTTT.

The J gene is TRBJ2-3, the V gene TRBV7-9; the D gene is possibly TRBD2 (7 bases). Germline V lookup: CDR1 SEHNR, CDR2 FQNEAQ (reference sequence). The CDR3 runs 16 residues. With 5 bases removed from V and 3 bases from J, the gap between germline ends came to 18 bases. The CDR3 DNA reads TGTGCCAGCAGCCTCAAGAGGGGGGGTGGAACAGATACGCAGTATTTT. Translated, it gives CASSLKRGGGTDTQYF. The full variable domain, its missing parts supplied by reference TRBV7-9 and TRBJ2-3, is DTGVSQNPRHKITKRGQNVTFRCDPISEHNRLYWYRQTLGQGPEFLTYFQNEAQLEKSRLLSDRFSAERPKGSFSTLEIQRTEQGDSAMYLCASSLKRGGGTDTQYFGPGTRLTVL.

The chain employs TRBV30 and TRBJ2-3; 7 nucleotides match TRBD2. The ends lost 0 bases at V and 8 bases at J; junction bases unmatched: 5. Germline V gene sequence: CDR1 GTSNPN, CDR2 SVGIG (reference sequence). CDR3 length: 13 residues. This CDR3 reads CAWSVLGGTTQYF. DNA for the CDR3: TGTGCCTGGAGTGTACTGGGAGGGACTACGCAGTATTTT.

V usage is TRBV7-9 and J usage is TRBJ2-3; D gene uncertain. V was clipped by 6 bases and J by 5 bases, with 6 bases between them. Germline V gene sequence: CDR1 SEHNR, CDR2 FQNEAQ (reference sequence). The CDR3 extends over 11 amino acids. The CDR3: CASSPIDTQYF. Written as DNA, the CDR3 is TGTGCCAGCAGTCCTATAGATACGCAGTATTTT.

The rearrangement uses TRBV5-5 and TRBJ1-1; no clear D. The length of the CDR3 is 13 residues. CDR1 and CDR2 from the germline V gene are SGHKS and YYEKEE (reference sequence). The V and J ends lost 6 bases and 2 bases respectively, with 11 bases between them. The CDR3 loop reads CASTRSPNTEAFF. The CDR3 DNA follows: TGTGCCAGCACCAGGTCGCCCAACACTGAAGCTTTCTTT. The entire variable domain, with the rest obtained from reference TRBV5-5 and TRBJ1-1, is as follows: DAGVTQSPTHLIKTRGQQVTLRCSPISGHKSVSWYQQVLGQGPQFIFQYYEKEERGRGNFPDRFSARQFPNYSSELNVNALLLGDSALYLCASTRSPNTEAFFGQGTRLTVV.

This clone was observed once. This sequence joins TRBV10-3 and TRBJ1-3; D remains unclear. The CDR3 is 13 amino acids. Trimming left V 11 bases short and J 7 bases short, with 18 bases between. CDR1 and CDR2 (germline): ENHRY, SYGVKD. The CDR3 loop is CAVIVSGRNTIYF. The CDR3 DNA reads as TGTGCCGTAATAGTCTCCGGGCGCAACACCATATATTTT.

The chain joins TRBV5-1 to TRBJ1-2; a weak D match, TRBD1 (5 bases). The CDR3 totals 13 residues. Germline V gene sequence: CDR1 SGHRS, CDR2 YFSETQ. V dropped 0 bases and J dropped 4 bases, with 7 bases sitting between them. The CDR3 DNA reads as TGCGCCAGCAGCTTGGCAGGGAGCTATGGCTACACCTTC. Its protein is CASSLAGSYGYTF.

This chain joins TRBV10-3 and TRBJ1-1; D ambiguous. The V gene's germline CDR1 is ENHRY and CDR2 SYGVKD. V lost 2 bases, J lost 6 bases, and 16 bases lay in between. The CDR3 covers 15 residues. The CDR3 region is CAISETTPGGPEAFF. DNA of the CDR3: TGTGCCATCAGTGAGACCACCCCTGGAGGCCCTGAAGCTTTCTTT.

The genes are TRBV5-8 and TRBJ2-3; the D gene is possibly TRBD2 (6 bases). Trimming pared 0 bases from V and 1 base from J, leaving 18 bases between. The CDR3 is made up of 18 amino acids. Germline assignment: CDR1 SGHTS and CDR2 YDEGEE. This chain's CDR3 is CASSLVSRRGRGTDTQYF. In nucleotides, the CDR3 is TGTGCCAGCAGCTTGGTCTCCAGGAGGGGTCGTGGCACAGATACGCAGTATTTT.

This rearrangement joins TRBV29-1 to TRBJ2-7; 10 positions match TRBD1. V lost 7 bases, J lost 3 bases, and 3 bases stayed unmatched. This CDR3 has 12 amino acids. The germline V gene encodes CDR1 SQVTM and CDR2 ANQGSEA. The CDR3 sequence is CSAGTGDYEQYF. CDR3 nucleotides: TGCAGCGCTGGGACAGGGGACTACGAGCAGTACTTC.

The V call is TRBV19, the J call TRBJ1-5; 8 positions match TRBD1. The J segment lost 6 bases and the V segment lost 7 bases, leaving 20 bases of the junction unmatched. CDR3 length: 18 amino acids. Germline-derived CDR1 and CDR2 are LNHDA and SQIVND (reference sequence). The CDR3 DNA reads TGTGCCAGTACCCGGTATTCTCCTCAGGGGGCTCGGGGTCAGCCCCAGCATTTT. Translated, it gives CASTRYSPQGARGQPQHF.

This chain joins TRBV4-3 and TRBJ2-1, with 12 nucleotides matching TRBD2. The CDR3 is made up of 18 amino acids. V shed 4 bases, J shed 8 bases, and the junction held 15 bases outside the gene matches. CDR1 and CDR2 (germline): LGHNA, YSLEER. CDR3 coding DNA: TGCGCCAGCAGCCTCCAACTCCCGACTAGCGGGGGCTTGGATGAGCAGTTCTTC. It codes for CASSLQLPTSGGLDEQFF.

This clone was recorded only once. The rearrangement joins TRBV18 to TRBJ2-2, with TRBD1 identical over 7 bases. The CDR3 is 16 amino acids. Germline CDR1 reads KGHSH; CDR2 reads LQKENI. After removal of 4 bases from V and 2 bases from J, the junction contained 7 bases not matched to a gene. The CDR3 loop is CASSLPGQINTGELFF. The DNA of the CDR3 is TGTGCCAGCTCACTACCGGGACAGATAAACACCGGGGAGCTGTTTTTT.

The chain joins TRBV7-2 to TRBJ2-1; 10 nucleotides agree with TRBD2. J gave up 7 bases and V 1 base, and 7 bases lay outside the gene matches. The CDR3 runs 16 residues. Germline lookup yields CDR1 SGHTA and CDR2 FQGNSA. CDR3 DNA: TGTGCCAGCAGCTTAGTTGCTAGCGGGGGTTTTAATGAGCAGTTCTTC. It encodes CASSLVASGGFNEQFF.

The chain is built from TRBV28 and TRBJ2-2; 8 bases are a match to TRBD1. This CDR3 comprises 16 residues. Germline V gene data show CDR1 as MDHEN and CDR2 as SYDVKM. The junction had 8 bases not matched to a gene; V was cut back by 5 bases and J by 3 bases. This chain's CDR3 is CASSGDHRGYTGELFF. The CDR3 DNA reads as TGTGCCAGCAGTGGGGACCACAGGGGGTACACCGGGGAGCTGTTTTTT.

This clone was detected only a few times. V is TRBV10-3 and J is TRBJ1-5; D may be TRBD1 (5 bases). Germline assignment: CDR1 ENHRY and CDR2 SYGVKD. The germline V and J ends were trimmed by 6 bases and 0 bases, with 15 bases remaining between them. This CDR3 contains 16 residues. The CDR3 DNA reads as TGTGCCATCAGCCCGCAGGGAATATATAGCAATCAGCCCCAGCATTTT. As protein: CAISPQGIYSNQPQHF.

This clone was detected only once. This chain uses TRBV7-8 with TRBJ1-1; D is unresolved. With 1 base removed from V and 1 base from J, the gap between germline ends came to 13 bases. The CDR3 spans 16 residues. The germline V gene has CDR1 SGHVS and CDR2 FQNEAQ. The chain's CDR3 is CASSLVVRLSNTEAFF. The CDR3, as DNA: TGTGCCAGCAGCTTAGTGGTTAGGTTATCGAACACTGAAGCTTTCTTT.

The chain employs TRBV29-1 and TRBJ2-5; 7 bases fit TRBD1. Per the germline V gene, CDR1 is SQVTM and CDR2 is ANQGSEA. The length of the CDR3 is 12 residues. V lost 7 bases to trimming and J lost 4 bases; unmatched junction nucleotides: 6. The CDR3 loop is CSAGQLTETQYF. DNA for the CDR3: TGCAGCGCGGGACAGCTAACAGAGACCCAGTACTTC.

In its sample, this clone was seen a few times. The chain joins TRBV5-5 to TRBJ1-2; no clear D gene. The CDR3 runs 12 residues. Trimming took 5 bases from V and 8 from J, leaving 13 bases between them. The germline V gene encodes CDR1 SGHKS and CDR2 YYEKEE (reference sequence). This CDR3 is CASRGFLGGYTF. The DNA of the CDR3 is TGTGCCAGCAGAGGCTTTTTGGGGGGCTACACCTTC.

The chain joins TRBV6-1 to TRBJ2-7; TRBD1 matches at 10 bases. Losses at the gene ends were 6 bases for V and 3 bases for J; bases not matched to a gene: 8. CDR1 is MNHNS, CDR2 SASEGT, per germline. The CDR3 has 15 residues. The CDR3 reads CASRAGQGEVYEQYF. The CDR3 DNA follows: TGTGCCAGCAGGGCTGGACAGGGGGAGGTCTACGAGCAGTACTTC.

This clone was counted once. This rearrangement joins TRBV28 to TRBJ1-5; D gene ambiguous. The germline V gene has CDR1 MDHEN and CDR2 SYDVKM. This CDR3 has 15 residues. The V and J ends lost 3 bases and 0 bases respectively, with 9 bases between them. CDR3: CASSLAQYSNQPQHF. CDR3 DNA: TGTGCCAGCAGTTTGGCCCAATATAGCAATCAGCCCCAGCATTTT. The full variable domain, with the rest looked up from reference TRBV28 and TRBJ1-5, is DVKVTQSSRYLVKRTGEKVFLECVQDMDHENMFWYRQDPGLGLRLIYFSYDVKMKEKGDIPEGYSVSREKKERFSLILESASTNQTSMYLCASSLAQYSNQPQHFGDGTRLSIL.

CDR3 DNA: TGTGCCAGCAGCCTCCGGGACAGGGGTTATAGCGAGCAGTACTTC. Amino acids: CASSLRDRGYSEQYF. The chain combines TRBV6-6 with TRBJ2-7, with 10 positions matching TRBD1. CDR1 and CDR2 from the germline V gene are MNHNY and SVGAGI (reference sequence). The CDR3 loop spans 15 amino acids. With 6 bases clipped from V and 6 bases from J, the junction kept 11 bases outside the gene matches.

The chain's CDR3 is CASSQSAGAGELFF. The CDR3 DNA is TGTGCCAGCAGCCAATCAGCAGGGGCCGGGGAGCTGTTTTTT. The chain has TRBV16 and TRBJ2-2, with a weak D call TRBD1 (6 bases). The V and J ends lost 0 bases and 6 bases respectively, with 8 bases between them. CDR1 KGHSY and CDR2 FQNENV come from the germline V gene. This CDR3 is 14 amino acids long.

The V gene is TRBV7-9, the J gene TRBJ1-4; no clear D. V was shortened by 5 bases and J by 5 bases, with 12 bases between the two germline ends. Germline loops: CDR1 SEHNR, CDR2 FQNEAQ (reference sequence). The CDR3 is 14 residues long. DNA of the CDR3: TGTGCCAGCAGCGAAGGACGGGTAAATGAAAAACTGTTTTTT. As protein: CASSEGRVNEKLFF.

The rearrangement links TRBV19 to TRBJ1-5; TRBD1 aligns across 7 bases. There are 13 residues in the CDR3. CDR1 and CDR2 (germline): LNHDA, SQIVND (reference sequence). The junction had 5 bases not matched to a gene; V was cut back by 10 bases and J by 2 bases. The CDR3 nucleotides are TGTGCCACGAAGGGGGCAGGCAATCAGCCCCAGCATTTT. It codes for CATKGAGNQPQHF.

The chain carries TRBV7-9 and TRBJ2-3, with TRBD2 identical over 12 bases. Trimming at V came to 5 bases and at J to 1 base, leaving 4 bases not matched to a gene. CDR3 length equals 16 residues. Germline-derived CDR1 and CDR2 are SEHNR and FQNEAQ (reference sequence). CDR3 region: CASSIRTSGGTDTQYF. The CDR3 DNA reads TGTGCCAGCAGCATTCGGACTAGCGGGGGCACAGATACGCAGTATTTT.

The chain uses TRBV4-1 and TRBJ1-1; TRBD1 is a possible D gene (5 bases). CDR1 MGHRA and CDR2 YSYEKL come from the germline V gene. With 1 base removed from V and 0 bases from J, the gap between germline ends came to 12 bases. CDR3 length equals 16 residues. CDR3 sequence reads: CASSQVGSRVNTEAFF. For the CDR3, the DNA is TGCGCCAGCAGCCAAGTTGGAAGCAGGGTGAACACTGAAGCTTTCTTT.

This clone was detected only once. This rearrangement joins TRBV7-6 to TRBJ1-1; D unresolved. Trimming removed 5 bases at V and 0 bases at J, with 10 bases between. The CDR3 has 14 residues. The germline CDR1 and CDR2 sequences are SGHVS and FNYEAQ. The CDR3 region has the DNA TGTGCCAGCAGCCCCGGGTTTCTGAACACTGAAGCTTTCTTT. Amino acids: CASSPGFLNTEAFF.